What follows is one T cell receptor (beta chain) and its context. The antigen is unknown. Healthy HIV-negative adults without recent acute infections or vaccinations served as donors. This entry belongs to a study of shared clonotypes between healthy human individuals. Points from the study as a whole: Large depth notwithstanding, sorted-subset sequencing proved incomplete by rarefaction.

The germline V gene encodes CDR1 SGHTA and CDR2 FQGTGA. The J segment lost 4 bases and the V segment lost 5 bases, leaving 11 bases of the junction unmatched. This CDR3 is 17 amino acids long. Authors' data handling: ImmunoSEQ junction-only sequences lacked quality scores, so their filtering differed. Method: immunoSEQ multiplex PCR; TCRdb's copy keeps in-frame clones and lacks some. Clone size and V and J calls were adopted from that table, with D and trimming inferred from the DNA. The sample includes some 2.4 million clones, approximately 93% of them seen just once. The sample consisted of naive CD4+ T cells from PBMCs. Indicated subset: CD45RA+ positively selected. This rearrangement joins TRBV7-3 to TRBJ2-3, with TRBD2 matching 11 bases. This receptor was obtained from a man between 18 and 35 years old in good health. Some clones in this sample may be carry-over from other donors' samples. This CDR3 is CASSPRSGRGLADTQYF. In DNA form, the CDR3 reads TGTGCCAGCAGCCCACGTAGCGGGAGGGGTTTGGCAGATACGCAGTATTTT.